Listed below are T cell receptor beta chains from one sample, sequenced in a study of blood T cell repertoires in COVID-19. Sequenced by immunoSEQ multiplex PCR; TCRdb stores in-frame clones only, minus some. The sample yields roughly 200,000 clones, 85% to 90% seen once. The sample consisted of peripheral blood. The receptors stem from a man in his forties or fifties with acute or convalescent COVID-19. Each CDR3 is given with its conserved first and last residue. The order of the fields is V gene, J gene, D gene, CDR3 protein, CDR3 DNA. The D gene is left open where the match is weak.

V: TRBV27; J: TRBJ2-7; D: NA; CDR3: CASSLRFLSYEQYF; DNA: TGTGCCAGCAGCCTCCGGTTCCTCTCCTACGAGCAGTACTTC
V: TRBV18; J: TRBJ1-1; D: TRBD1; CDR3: CASSPAGQGTEAFF; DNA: TGTGCCAGCTCACCGGCGGGACAGGGGACTGAAGCTTTCTTT
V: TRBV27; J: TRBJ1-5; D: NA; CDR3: CASSFARHQPQHF; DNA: TGTGCCAGCAGTTTCGCCAGGCATCAGCCCCAGCATTTT
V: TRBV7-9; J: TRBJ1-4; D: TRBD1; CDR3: CASSPGTQGATNEKLFF; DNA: TGTGCCAGCAGCCCCGGGACTCAGGGGGCCACTAATGAAAAACTGTTTTTT
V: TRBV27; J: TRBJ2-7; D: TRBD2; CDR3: CASSSRLAGGYEQYF; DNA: TGTGCCAGCAGTTCCCGACTAGCGGGAGGTTACGAGCAGTACTTC
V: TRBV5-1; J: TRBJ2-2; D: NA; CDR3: CASREWGQRDYRLNTGELFF; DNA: TGCGCCAGCAGAGAATGGGGGCAGCGCGACTACCGGTTGAACACCGGGGAGCTGTTTTTT
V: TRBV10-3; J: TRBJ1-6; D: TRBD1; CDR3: CAAGGGTGSRSPLHF; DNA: TGTGCCGCCGGGGGGGGGACAGGGTCTCGGTCACCCCTCCACTTT
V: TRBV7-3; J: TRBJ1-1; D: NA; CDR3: CASSLRAWQLNTEAFF; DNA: TGTGCCAGCAGCTTAAGGGCCTGGCAGTTGAACACTGAAGCTTTCTTT
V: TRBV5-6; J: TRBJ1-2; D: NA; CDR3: CASSLGQALGGYTF; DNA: TGTGCCAGCAGCTTGGGACAGGCTTTGGGTGGCTACACCTTC
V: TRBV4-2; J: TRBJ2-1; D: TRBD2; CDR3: CASSQGRSGRNDNEQFF; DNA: TGTGCCAGCAGCCAAGGGAGGAGCGGGAGAAACGATAATGAGCAGTTCTTC
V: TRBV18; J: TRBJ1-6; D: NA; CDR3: CASSPGQNSPLHF; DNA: TGTGCCAGCTCCCCAGGGCAGAATTCACCCCTCCACTTT
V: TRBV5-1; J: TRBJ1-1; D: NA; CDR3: CASSLQPGSTEAFF; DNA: TGCGCCAGCAGCCTCCAGCCTGGGAGCACTGAAGCTTTCTTT
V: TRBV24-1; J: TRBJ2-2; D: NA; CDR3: CARAEGRITITGELFF; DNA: TGTGCCCGTGCGGAGGGACGGATTACGATCACCGGGGAGCTGTTTTTT